Listed below are T cell receptor beta chains from one sample, sequenced in a study of human T cells and chemical hapten exposure. One entry per CDR3 protein, called by TCRdb with MiXCR from the 5' RACE reads. The profile shows 65,000 to 90,000 distinct CDR3 sequences, 15% to 20% of them singletons. All receptors come from a female donor in good health. The CDR3 runs from the conserved cysteine through the conserved F or W. D genes are given only for firm matches. The size of a clone is reported for some rows only, either as once, few or many, or as a class for expanded clones.

size	V	D	J	DNA	CDR3
medium-sized	TRBV20-1	NA	TRBJ1-2	TGCAGTGCTTCGGAGGACTATGGCTACACCTTC	CSASEDYGYTF
few	TRBV5-1	NA	TRBJ2-3	TGCGCCAGCCGCGGAAACACAGATACGCAGTATTTT	CASRGNTDTQYF
once	TRBV29-1	NA	TRBJ1-1	TGCAGCGTTGTGGGGCCGCTGAACACTGAAGCTTTCTTT	CSVVGPLNTEAFF
NA	TRBV20-1	TRBD2	TRBJ2-4	TGCAGTGCTAGTCCTCCGGGACTAGCGGGAGCCGTGGCCAAAAACATTCAGTACTTC	CSASPPGLAGAVAKNIQYF
many	TRBV6-2/TRBV6-3	TRBD2	TRBJ2-5	TGTGCCAGCAGTCAAATCAGCGGGGGGACTGAGACCCAGTACTTC	CASSQISGGTETQYF
many	TRBV5-1	TRBD1	TRBJ1-4	TGCGCCAGCAGTGGACAGGGCGGTTCGGAAAAACTGTTTTTT	CASSGQGGSEKLFF
NA	TRBV7-2	NA	TRBJ1-4	TGTGCCAGCAGCTCCTCCAGGAATGAAAAACTGTTTTTT	CASSSSRNEKLFF
few	TRBV7-2	NA	TRBJ2-3	TGTGCCAGCAGCCCCGCAGGGGGGCGCCGAAGCACAGATACGCAGTATTTT	CASSPAGGRRSTDTQYF
NA	TRBV5-1	NA	TRBJ1-2	TGCGCCAGCAGGCCTCTGACCTATGATGGCTACACCTTC	CASRPLTYDGYTF
few	TRBV29-1	NA	TRBJ1-1	TGCAGCGTTGGTGAGGGGGGAGGCACTGAAGCTTTCTTT	CSVGEGGGTEAFF
NA	TRBV5-4	TRBD1	TRBJ2-3	TGTGCCAGCAGCGTCTGGACAGGGGCAGATACGCAGTATTTT	CASSVWTGADTQYF
many	TRBV20-1	NA	TRBJ2-3	TGCAGTGCTAGGATAAGGGATACGCAGTATTTT	CSARIRDTQYF
NA	TRBV20-1	NA	TRBJ2-7	TGCAGTGCTAGAGTTAGGTCCTACGAGCAGTACTTC	CSARVRSYEQYF
NA	TRBV7-2	NA	TRBJ2-1	TGTGCCAGCAGAATCGCTAGTGGGTCCTACAATGAGCAGTTCTTC	CASRIASGSYNEQFF
few	TRBV6-2/TRBV6-3	NA	TRBJ2-3	TGTGCCAGCAGTTACTTGGGCAGCACAGATACGCAGTATTTT	CASSYLGSTDTQYF
few	TRBV20-1	TRBD2	TRBJ2-7	TGCAGTGCTACTAGCGGGAGGGCCTCCGAGCAGTACTTC	CSATSGRASEQYF
NA	TRBV28	NA	TRBJ2-3	TGTGCCAGCAGTTACGGCAACACAGATACGCAGTATTTT	CASSYGNTDTQYF
NA	TRBV6-6	TRBD1	TRBJ1-3	TGTGCCAGCAGTTCCTTCGACAGGGGGAGAGGAAACACCATATATTTT	CASSSFDRGRGNTIYF
few	TRBV7-2	NA	TRBJ1-2	TGTGCCAGCAGCTTAACACAGCACTATGGCTACACCTTC	CASSLTQHYGYTF
NA	TRBV11-2	TRBD2	TRBJ2-1	TGTGCCAGCTACGGGACGGGAGGGAACAATGAGCAGTTCTTC	CASYGTGGNNEQFF
many	TRBV15	NA	TRBJ2-1	TGTGCCACCAGCAGAGAAGGTCCGAAAAGCTCCTACAATGAGCAGTTCTTC	CATSREGPKSSYNEQFF
many	TRBV29-1	NA	TRBJ1-3	TGCAGCGTTGAAGGGCAGTTCGGAAACACCATATATTTT	CSVEGQFGNTIYF
NA	TRBV5-4	TRBD1	TRBJ1-4	TGTGCCAGCAGCTCGGCCGGGACAGCTGATGAAAAACTGTTTTTT	CASSSAGTADEKLFF
NA	TRBV5-1	NA	TRBJ2-3	TGCGCCAGCAGCTTTTCAGGGGCTAGCACAGATACGCAGTATTTT	CASSFSGASTDTQYF
NA	TRBV25-1	NA	TRBJ1-2	TGTGCCAGCAGTGAACGGGTTAACTATGGCTACACCTTC	CASSERVNYGYTF
few	TRBV28	NA	TRBJ2-4	TGTGCCAGCAGTCCCCCAAGGACAGAAAACATTCAGTACTTC	CASSPPRTENIQYF
many	TRBV6-5	TRBD2	TRBJ2-3	TGTGCCAGCAGTTATATCGGACTAGCGGGGGGCCTAAGCACAGATACGCAGTATTTT	CASSYIGLAGGLSTDTQYF
NA	TRBV4-2	NA	TRBJ2-5	TGTGCCAGCAGCCAAGACCCGGGAACAGGCCAAGAGACCCAGTACTTC	CASSQDPGTGQETQYF
few	TRBV27	NA	TRBJ2-6	TGTGCCAGCAGTCTAACAGGTTTTCTACACTCTGGGGCCAACGTCCTGACTTTC	CASSLTGFLHSGANVLTF
NA	TRBV28	NA	TRBJ1-5	TGTGCCAGCACCTATAGGGCAGTTTGGGGCAATCAGCCCCAGCATTTT	CASTYRAVWGNQPQHF
NA	TRBV11-2	TRBD2	TRBJ2-1	TGTGCCAGCAGCCCGGGACTAGCGGGGGCCCCTTATCGCAGGAATGAGCAGTTCTTC	CASSPGLAGAPYRRNEQFF
once	TRBV6-1	NA	TRBJ2-1	TGTGCCAGCAGTGAAATCATGAGCTCCTACAATGAGCAGTTCTTC	CASSEIMSSYNEQFF
few	TRBV2	TRBD2	TRBJ2-1	TGTGCCAGCAGGGAAATTCCTAGCGGGGCAGCTTACAATGAGCAGTTCTTC	CASREIPSGAAYNEQFF
few	TRBV6-6	NA	TRBJ2-3	TGTGCCAGCATCGAGGGCAACAGCAGGGGTACGCAGTATTTT	CASIEGNSRGTQYF
NA	TRBV20-1	NA	TRBJ1-3	TGCAGTGCTAGAGATTACCCGGACCACTCTGGAAACACCATATATTTT	CSARDYPDHSGNTIYF
NA	TRBV5-1	NA	TRBJ2-2	TGCGCCAGCAGCGAAAACGGACCCCACACCGGGGAGCTGTTTTTT	CASSENGPHTGELFF
few	TRBV20-1	NA	TRBJ1-1	TGCAGTGCTCACCCGGGACGGACGGGCACTGAAGCTTTCTTT	CSAHPGRTGTEAFF
many	TRBV4-1	TRBD1	TRBJ1-2	TGCGCCAGCAGACTCACGGGACAGTCAAGTGATACGCGGGGCTACACCTTC	CASRLTGQSSDTRGYTF
few	TRBV27	TRBD2	TRBJ2-3	TGTGCCAGCAGGGGACTAGCGGGAGTAAGTGGTGGCACAGATACGCAGTATTTT	CASRGLAGVSGGTDTQYF
NA	TRBV28	NA	TRBJ2-7	TGTGCCAGCTCCGGATTTGGTAACGAGCAGTACTTC	CASSGFGNEQYF
NA	TRBV7-2	NA	TRBJ1-4	TGTGCCAGCAGCTTGAGTGGACTCACTAATGAAAAACTGTTTTTT	CASSLSGLTNEKLFF
NA	TRBV10-3	NA	TRBJ2-6	TGTGCCATCAGTGAGTCCGGACACCCATCTGGGGCCAACGTCCTGACTTTC	CAISESGHPSGANVLTF
many	TRBV18	TRBD1	TRBJ1-1	TGTGCCAGCTCACCAAGGACAGGGCTGAACACTGAAGCTTTCTTT	CASSPRTGLNTEAFF
NA	TRBV12-3/TRBV12-4	NA	TRBJ1-1	TGTGCCAGCAAGAAAAGGACTCAAATGAGAACTGAAGCTTTCTTT	CASKKRTQMRTEAFF
NA	TRBV29-1	NA	TRBJ2-1	TGCAGCGTTGACCCTTACAGGAACCAAGGGAATGAGCAGTTCTTC	CSVDPYRNQGNEQFF
NA	TRBV28	TRBD2	TRBJ2-4	TGTGCCAGCAGTTTGGGAGGGACCTCCAAAAACATTCAGTACTTC	CASSLGGTSKNIQYF
NA	TRBV11-2	NA	TRBJ1-2	TGTGCCAGCAGCTCAGGAAGCGGGGCTCGGTATGGCTACACCTTC	CASSSGSGARYGYTF
few	TRBV28	NA	TRBJ2-1	TGTGCCAGCAGTTTACGACCTAGCGCGAAGTACAATGAGCAGTTCTTC	CASSLRPSAKYNEQFF
NA	TRBV6-2/TRBV6-3	NA	TRBJ1-2	TGTGCCAGCAGTTACGGACAGAACTATGGCTGCACCTTC	CASSYGQNYGCTF
few	TRBV6-5	NA	TRBJ1-6	TGTGCCAGCAGTTACGGAGGGAACCGGGATTCACCCCTCCACTTT	CASSYGGNRDSPLHF
few	TRBV29-1	TRBD2	TRBJ2-3	TGCAGCGGCTCTAATGCGGGGGGCAGAGATACGCAGTATTTT	CSGSNAGGRDTQYF
many	TRBV7-9	NA	TRBJ1-5	TGTGCCAGCAGCTTCGGCCAAAATCAGCCCCAGCATTTT	CASSFGQNQPQHF
many	TRBV4-3	NA	TRBJ1-4	TGCGCCAGCAGCCAAGGGCAATCGGGACGGTTTAATGAAAAACTGTTTTTT	CASSQGQSGRFNEKLFF
NA	TRBV7-9	TRBD1	TRBJ1-1	TGTGCCAGCAGCGTCACCGGGACAGCCATTAACACTGAAGCTTTCTTT	CASSVTGTAINTEAFF
NA	TRBV5-5	TRBD2	TRBJ2-5	TGTGCCAGCAGCTTGGGTGTCGGACTAGCGGGGGGCCAAGAGACCCAGTACTTC	CASSLGVGLAGGQETQYF
many	TRBV5-6	TRBD1	TRBJ1-1	TGTGCCAGCAGCGAAAAGAACAGGGGGCTGAACACTGAAGCTTTCTTT	CASSEKNRGLNTEAFF
few	TRBV11-3	NA	TRBJ2-1	TGTGCCAGCAGCTTAGGGGGGCGGGGCTCCGAGGGTGAGCAGTTCTTC	CASSLGGRGSEGEQFF